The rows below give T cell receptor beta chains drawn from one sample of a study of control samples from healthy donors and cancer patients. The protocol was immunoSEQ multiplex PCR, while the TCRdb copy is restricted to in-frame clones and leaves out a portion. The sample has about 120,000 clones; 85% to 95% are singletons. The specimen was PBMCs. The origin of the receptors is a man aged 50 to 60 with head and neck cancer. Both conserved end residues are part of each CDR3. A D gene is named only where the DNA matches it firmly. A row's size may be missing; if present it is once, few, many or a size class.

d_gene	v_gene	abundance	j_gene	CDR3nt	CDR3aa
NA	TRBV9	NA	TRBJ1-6	TGTGCCAGCAGCGTAGACCCGCAGGGCTTGAATTCACCCCTCCACTTT	CASSVDPQGLNSPLHF
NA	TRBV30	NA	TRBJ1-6	TGTGCCTGGAGTGGAGGGGGGAGAGATAATTCACCCCTCCACTTT	CAWSGGGRDNSPLHF
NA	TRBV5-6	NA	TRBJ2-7	TGTGCCAGCAGCTTGGTAGGGTTGGGCTACGAGCAGTACTTC	CASSLVGLGYEQYF
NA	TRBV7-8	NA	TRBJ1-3	TGTGCCAGCAGCATAACAGGATCTACTGGAAACACCATATATTTT	CASSITGSTGNTIYF
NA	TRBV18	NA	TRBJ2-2	TGTGCCAGCTCACCACGGACTCTGAACACCGGGGAGCTGTTTTTT	CASSPRTLNTGELFF
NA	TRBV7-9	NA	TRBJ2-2	TGTGCCAGCAGCTTTGGTCTAGCGAGCACCGGGGAGCTGTTTTTT	CASSFGLASTGELFF
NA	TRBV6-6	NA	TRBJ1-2	TGTGCCAGCAGGCCACCGAACTATGGCTACACCTTC	CASRPPNYGYTF
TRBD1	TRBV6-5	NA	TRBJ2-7	TGTGCCAGCAGTTACCGCAGGGGGCACGAGCAGTACTTC	CASSYRRGHEQYF
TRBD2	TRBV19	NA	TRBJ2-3	TGTGCCAGTAGTCCCCAACGGACTAGCGGGGGCAGCACAGATACGCAGTATTTT	CASSPQRTSGGSTDTQYF
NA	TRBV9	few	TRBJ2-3	TGTGCCAGCAGCGTTTACGCCTCGAACACAGATACGCAGTATTTT	CASSVYASNTDTQYF
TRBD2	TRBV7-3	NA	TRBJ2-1	TGTGCCAGCAGCCCTGCCCCCGGGCGGGGGGTCTACAATGAGCAGTTCTTC	CASSPAPGRGVYNEQFF
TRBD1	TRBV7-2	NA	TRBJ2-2	TGTGCCAGCAGCTTGTACAGGGGGCGCGAAACCGGGGAGCTGTTTTTT	CASSLYRGRETGELFF
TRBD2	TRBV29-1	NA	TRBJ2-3	TGCAGCGTTATAGCGGGGGGCGCCAGCACAGATACGCAGTATTTT	CSVIAGGASTDTQYF
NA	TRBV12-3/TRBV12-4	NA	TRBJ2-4	TGTGCCAGCAGTTTCTGGGACTACATTCAGTACTTC	CASSFWDYIQYF
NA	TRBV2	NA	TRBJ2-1	TGTGCCAGCGCCTACAATGAGCAGTTCTTC	CASAYNEQFF
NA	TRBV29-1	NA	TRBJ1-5	TGCAGCGACGGTCACGGAGGGTTAAGACAGCCCCAGCATTTT	CSDGHGGLRQPQHF
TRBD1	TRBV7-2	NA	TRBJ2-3	TGTGCCAGCAGCTTAAGGGACAGCAGCACAGATACGCAGTATTTT	CASSLRDSSTDTQYF
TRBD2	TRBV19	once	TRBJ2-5	TGTGCCAGTAGTATAGAAGGACTAGCGGGGGGGCCAGAGACCCAGTACTTC	CASSIEGLAGGPETQYF
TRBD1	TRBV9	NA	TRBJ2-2	TGTGCCAGCACCGGGACAGTGAACACCGGGGAGCTGTTTTTT	CASTGTVNTGELFF
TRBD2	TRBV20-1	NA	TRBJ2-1	TGCAGTGCTAGTGGAGTAGCGGGGGGGTTTGACAATGAGCAGTTCTTC	CSASGVAGGFDNEQFF
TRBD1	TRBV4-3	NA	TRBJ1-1	TGCGCCAGCAGCCAAGCCGGGACAGGGGGCACTGAAGCTTTCTTT	CASSQAGTGGTEAFF
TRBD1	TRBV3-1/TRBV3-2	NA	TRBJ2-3	TGTGCCAGCAGTAGACAGGGGCCCACAGATACGCAGTATTTT	CASSRQGPTDTQYF
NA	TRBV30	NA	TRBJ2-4	TGTGCCTGGAACCAGAACCAAAACATTCAGTACTTC	CAWNQNQNIQYF
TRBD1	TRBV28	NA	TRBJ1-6	TGTGCCAGCAGTCCGACAGGGGGCTTTAATTCACCCCTCCACTTT	CASSPTGGFNSPLHF
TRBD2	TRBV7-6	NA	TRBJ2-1	TGTGCCAGCACCCTGGGGCGGGGGGACCGCAATGAGCAGTTCTTC	CASTLGRGDRNEQFF
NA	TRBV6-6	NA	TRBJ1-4	TGTGCCAGCAGCACAGGGCAGAATGAAAAACTGTTTTTT	CASSTGQNEKLFF
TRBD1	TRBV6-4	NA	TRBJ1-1	TGTGCCAGCAGTGAGGGACAGGGGGCAGGCGAAGCTTTCTTT	CASSEGQGAGEAFF
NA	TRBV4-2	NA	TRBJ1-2	TGTGCCAGCAGCCAAGAACAGGGCCGGGGGACTTATGGCTACACCTTC	CASSQEQGRGTYGYTF
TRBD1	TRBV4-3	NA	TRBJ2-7	TGCGCCAGCAGCCCCTTGGGACAGGGGGCCAAAGTCTACGAGCAGTACTTC	CASSPLGQGAKVYEQYF
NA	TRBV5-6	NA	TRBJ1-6	TGTGCCAGCAGCTTGGGTGGGGGCTGGAATTCACCCCTCCACTTT	CASSLGGGWNSPLHF
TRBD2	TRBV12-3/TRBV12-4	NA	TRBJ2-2	TGTGCCAGCAGGGGACTACACACCGGGGAGCTGTTTTTT	CASRGLHTGELFF
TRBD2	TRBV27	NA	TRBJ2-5	TGTGCCAGCAGTTTGGGAGGACTAGCGGGGGGAGAGACCCAGTACTTC	CASSLGGLAGGETQYF
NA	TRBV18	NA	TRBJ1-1	TGTGCCAGCTCACCTACGGATCGGACTGAAGCTTTCTTT	CASSPTDRTEAFF
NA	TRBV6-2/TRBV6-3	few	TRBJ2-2	TGTGCCAGCAGTTACGGCGACAGGTCGACCACCGGGGAGCTGTTTTTT	CASSYGDRSTTGELFF
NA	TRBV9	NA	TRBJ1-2	TGTGCCAGCAGCGTAGGTGATAACTATGGCTACACCTTC	CASSVGDNYGYTF
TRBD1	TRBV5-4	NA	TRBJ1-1	TGTGCCAGCAGCACCCTGGACAGGGGTGAAGCTTTCTTT	CASSTLDRGEAFF
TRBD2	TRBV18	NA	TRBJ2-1	TGTGCCAGCTCACCCTCCGAGCGGGGGAGGGTGAGGGGTGAGCAGTTCTTC	CASSPSERGRVRGEQFF
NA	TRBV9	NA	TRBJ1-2	TGTGCCAGCAGCGTAGAACCGACAGGCTACGATGGCTACACCTTC	CASSVEPTGYDGYTF
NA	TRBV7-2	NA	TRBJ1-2	TGTGCCAGCAGCTCCCGAGGGGACGGCTATGGCTACACCTTC	CASSSRGDGYGYTF
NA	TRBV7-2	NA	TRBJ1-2	TGTGCCAGCAGCACAGGGCTCGAGCGGGGCTACACCTTC	CASSTGLERGYTF
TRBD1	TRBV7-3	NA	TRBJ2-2	TGTGCCAGCAGCCCGGAGACAGGGGGCTACACCGGGGAGCTGTTTTTT	CASSPETGGYTGELFF
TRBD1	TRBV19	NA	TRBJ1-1	TGTGCCAGTGAAACAAGGACAGGGCGAGGGAACACTGAAGCTTTCTTT	CASETRTGRGNTEAFF
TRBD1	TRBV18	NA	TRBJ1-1	TGTGCCAGCTCACGCGGACAGGGAGGCACTGAAGCTTTCTTT	CASSRGQGGTEAFF
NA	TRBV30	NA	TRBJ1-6	TGTGCCTGGAGTGATGGAGGGCTAAATTCACCCCTCCACTTT	CAWSDGGLNSPLHF
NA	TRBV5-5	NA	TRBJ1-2	TGTGCCAGCAGCGCCAAGACGGACGCAGCTAACTATGGCTACACCTTC	CASSAKTDAANYGYTF
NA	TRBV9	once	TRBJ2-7	TGTGCCAGCAGCGCCCATGGGGACGGCGGCTACGAGCAGTACTTC	CASSAHGDGGYEQYF
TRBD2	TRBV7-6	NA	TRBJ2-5	TGTGCCAGCAGCCCGCTGACAGCGGGGGGGCTCAGGCGAGAGACCCAGTACTTC	CASSPLTAGGLRRETQYF
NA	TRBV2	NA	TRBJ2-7	TGTGCCATCCTGACAGCCCCACACTCCTACGAGCAGTACTTC	CAILTAPHSYEQYF
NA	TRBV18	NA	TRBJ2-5	TGTGCCAGTTCCGGGGAGACCCAGTACTTC	CASSGETQYF
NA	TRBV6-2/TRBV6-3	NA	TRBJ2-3	TGTGCCAGCAGTTTGGGGGCCGCAGATACGCAGTATTTT	CASSLGAADTQYF
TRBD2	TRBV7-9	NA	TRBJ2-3	TGTGCCAGCAGCTTATTCATAGCGGGGGCCGCAGATACGCAGTATTTT	CASSLFIAGAADTQYF
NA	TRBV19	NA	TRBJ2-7	TGTGCCAGTAGTATTTATTTCGGGGGAAGCTCCTACGAGCAGTACTTC	CASSIYFGGSSYEQYF